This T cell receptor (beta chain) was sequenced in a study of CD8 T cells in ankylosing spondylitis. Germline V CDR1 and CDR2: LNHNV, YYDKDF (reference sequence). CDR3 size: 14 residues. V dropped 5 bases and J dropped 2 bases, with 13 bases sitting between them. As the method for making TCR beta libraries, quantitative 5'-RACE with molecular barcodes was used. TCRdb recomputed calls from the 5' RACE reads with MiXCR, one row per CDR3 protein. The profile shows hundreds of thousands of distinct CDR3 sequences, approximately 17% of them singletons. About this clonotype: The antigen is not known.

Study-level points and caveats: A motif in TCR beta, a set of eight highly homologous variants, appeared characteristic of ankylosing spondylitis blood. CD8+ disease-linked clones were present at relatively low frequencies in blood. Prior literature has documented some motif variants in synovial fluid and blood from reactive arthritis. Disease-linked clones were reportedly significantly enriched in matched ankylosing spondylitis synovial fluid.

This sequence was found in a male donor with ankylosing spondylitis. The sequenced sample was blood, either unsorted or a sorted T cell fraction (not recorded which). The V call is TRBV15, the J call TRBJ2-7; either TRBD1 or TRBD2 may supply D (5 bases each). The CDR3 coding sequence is TGTGCCACCAGCGGCCGGGACGGGGCCTACGAGCAGTACTTC. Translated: CATSGRDGAYEQYF.